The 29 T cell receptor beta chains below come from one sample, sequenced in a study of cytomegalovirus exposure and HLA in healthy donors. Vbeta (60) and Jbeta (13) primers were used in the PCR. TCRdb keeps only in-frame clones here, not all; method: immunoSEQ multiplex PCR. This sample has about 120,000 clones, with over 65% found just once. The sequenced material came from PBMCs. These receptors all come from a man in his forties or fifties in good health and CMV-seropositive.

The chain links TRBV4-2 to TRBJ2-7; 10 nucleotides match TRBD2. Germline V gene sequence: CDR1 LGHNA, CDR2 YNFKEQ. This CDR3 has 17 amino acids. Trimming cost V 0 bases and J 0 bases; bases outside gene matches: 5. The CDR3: CASSQDMLAGDSYEQYF. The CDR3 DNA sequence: TGTGCCAGCAGCCAAGATATGCTAGCGGGAGACTCCTACGAGCAGTACTTC.

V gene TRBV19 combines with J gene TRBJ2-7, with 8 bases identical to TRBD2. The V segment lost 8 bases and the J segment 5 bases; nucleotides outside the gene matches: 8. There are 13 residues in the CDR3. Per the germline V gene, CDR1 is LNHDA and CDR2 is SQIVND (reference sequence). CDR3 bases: TGTGCCAGTCGCCTCGGGGGGGCGAACGAGCAGTACTTC. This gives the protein CASRLGGANEQYF.

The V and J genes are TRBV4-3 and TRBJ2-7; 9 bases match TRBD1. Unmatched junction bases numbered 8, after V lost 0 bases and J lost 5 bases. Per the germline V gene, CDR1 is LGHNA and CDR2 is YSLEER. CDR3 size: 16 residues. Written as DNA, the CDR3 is TGCGCCAGCAGCCAAGAGTACGGGACAGGGTACCACGAGCAGTACTTC. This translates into CASSQEYGTGYHEQYF.

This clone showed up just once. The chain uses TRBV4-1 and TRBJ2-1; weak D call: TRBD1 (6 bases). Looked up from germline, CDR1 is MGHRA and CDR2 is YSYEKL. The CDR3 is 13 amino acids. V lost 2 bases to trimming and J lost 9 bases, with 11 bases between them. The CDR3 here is CASSQSRDIEQFF. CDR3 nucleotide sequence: TGCGCCAGCAGCCAATCCCGGGACATTGAGCAGTTCTTC.

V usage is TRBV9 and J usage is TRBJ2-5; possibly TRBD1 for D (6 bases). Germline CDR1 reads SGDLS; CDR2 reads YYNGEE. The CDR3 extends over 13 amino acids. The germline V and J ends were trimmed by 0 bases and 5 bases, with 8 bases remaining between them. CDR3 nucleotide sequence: TGTGCCAGCAGCGTAGTACAGGGTGAGACCCAGTACTTC. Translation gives CASSVVQGETQYF.

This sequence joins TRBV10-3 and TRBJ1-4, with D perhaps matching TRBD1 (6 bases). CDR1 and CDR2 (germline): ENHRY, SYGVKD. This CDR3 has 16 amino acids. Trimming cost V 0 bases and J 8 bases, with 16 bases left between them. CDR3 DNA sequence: TGTGCCATCAGTGAGTCGAGGACAGTCCGTGAAGAAAAACTGTTTTTT. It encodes CAISESRTVREEKLFF.

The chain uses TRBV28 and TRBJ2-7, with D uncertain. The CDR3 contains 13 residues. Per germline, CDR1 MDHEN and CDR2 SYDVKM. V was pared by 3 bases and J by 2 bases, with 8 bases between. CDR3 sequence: CASSFSTAYEQYF. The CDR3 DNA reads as TGTGCCAGCAGTTTTTCTACCGCCTACGAGCAGTACTTC.

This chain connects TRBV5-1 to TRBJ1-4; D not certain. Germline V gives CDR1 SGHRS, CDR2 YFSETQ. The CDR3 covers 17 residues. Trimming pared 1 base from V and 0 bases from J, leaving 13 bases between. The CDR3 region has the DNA TGCGCCAGCAGCTTGAGTGCAGGTCCTGCAACTAATGAAAAACTGTTTTTT. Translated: CASSLSAGPATNEKLFF.

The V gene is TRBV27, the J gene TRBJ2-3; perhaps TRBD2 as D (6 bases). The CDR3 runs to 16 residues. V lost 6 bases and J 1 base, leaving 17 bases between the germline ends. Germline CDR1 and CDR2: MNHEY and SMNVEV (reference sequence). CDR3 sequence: CASSPSAGHRTDTQYF. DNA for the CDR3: TGTGCCAGCAGCCCTAGCGCGGGCCACCGCACAGATACGCAGTATTTT.

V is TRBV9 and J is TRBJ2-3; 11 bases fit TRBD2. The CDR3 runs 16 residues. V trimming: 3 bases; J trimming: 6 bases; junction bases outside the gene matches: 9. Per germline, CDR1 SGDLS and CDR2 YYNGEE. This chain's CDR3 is CASSGGGTSGTDTQYF. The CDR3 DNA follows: TGTGCCAGCAGCGGGGGCGGGACTAGCGGAACGGATACGCAGTATTTT.

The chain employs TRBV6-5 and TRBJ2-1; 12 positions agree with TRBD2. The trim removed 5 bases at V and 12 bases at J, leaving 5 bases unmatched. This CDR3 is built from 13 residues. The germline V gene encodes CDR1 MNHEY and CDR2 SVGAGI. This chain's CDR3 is CASSQTSGRGQFF. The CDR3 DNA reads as TGTGCCAGCAGTCAGACTAGCGGGAGAGGGCAGTTCTTC.

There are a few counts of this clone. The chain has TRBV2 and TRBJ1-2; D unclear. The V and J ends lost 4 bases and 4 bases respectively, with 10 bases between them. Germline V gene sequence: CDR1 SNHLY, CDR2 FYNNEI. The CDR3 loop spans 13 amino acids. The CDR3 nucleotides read TGTGCCAGCAGTGTGGTCGTCGGCTATGGCTACACCTTC. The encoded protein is CASSVVVGYGYTF.

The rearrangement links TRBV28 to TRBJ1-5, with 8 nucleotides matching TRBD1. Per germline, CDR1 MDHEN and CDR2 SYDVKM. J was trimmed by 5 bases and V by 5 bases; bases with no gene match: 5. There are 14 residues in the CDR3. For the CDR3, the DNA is TGTGCCAGCAGTCCCTCAGGGGGCCATCAGCCCCAGCATTTT. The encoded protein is CASSPSGGHQPQHF.

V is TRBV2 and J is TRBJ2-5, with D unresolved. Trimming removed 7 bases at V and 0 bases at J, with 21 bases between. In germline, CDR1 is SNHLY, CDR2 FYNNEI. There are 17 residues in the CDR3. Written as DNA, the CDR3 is TGTGCCAGCACCTCATCCTGGTCCTCGGGTTACCAAGAGACCCAGTACTTC. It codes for CASTSSWSSGYQETQYF.

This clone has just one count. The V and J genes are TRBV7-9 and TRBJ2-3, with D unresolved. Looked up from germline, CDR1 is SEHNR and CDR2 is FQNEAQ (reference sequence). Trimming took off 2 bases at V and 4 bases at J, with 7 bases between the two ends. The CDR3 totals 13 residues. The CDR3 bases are TGTGCCAGCAGCTTAAACGAGGCAGATACGCAGTATTTT. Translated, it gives CASSLNEADTQYF.

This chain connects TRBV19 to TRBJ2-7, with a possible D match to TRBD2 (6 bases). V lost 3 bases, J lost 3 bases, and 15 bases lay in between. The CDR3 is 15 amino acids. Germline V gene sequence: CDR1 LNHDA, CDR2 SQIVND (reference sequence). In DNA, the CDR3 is TGTGCCAGTAGTATCGGGACTGGGGCCGACTACGAGCAGTACTTC. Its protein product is CASSIGTGADYEQYF.

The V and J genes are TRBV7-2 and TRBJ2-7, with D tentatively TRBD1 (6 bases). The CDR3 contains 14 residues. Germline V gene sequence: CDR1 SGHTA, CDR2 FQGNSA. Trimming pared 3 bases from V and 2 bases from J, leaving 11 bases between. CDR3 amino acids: CASSFRDNTYEQYF. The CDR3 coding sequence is TGTGCCAGCAGCTTCCGGGACAACACCTACGAGCAGTACTTC.

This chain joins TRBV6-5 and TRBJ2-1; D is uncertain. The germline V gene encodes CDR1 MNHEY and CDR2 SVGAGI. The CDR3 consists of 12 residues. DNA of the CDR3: TGTGCGGTACGACCTAGGCTGGGTGAGCAGTTCTTC. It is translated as CAVRPRLGEQFF.

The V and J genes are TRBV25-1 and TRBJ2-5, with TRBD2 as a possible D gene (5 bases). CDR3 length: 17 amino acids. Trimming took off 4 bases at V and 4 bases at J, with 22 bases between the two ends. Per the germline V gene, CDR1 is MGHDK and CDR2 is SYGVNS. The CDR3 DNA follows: TGTGCCAGCAGTGGCCTCCTAGAGGGTCTGGAATCAGAGACCCAGTACTTC. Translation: CASSGLLEGLESETQYF.

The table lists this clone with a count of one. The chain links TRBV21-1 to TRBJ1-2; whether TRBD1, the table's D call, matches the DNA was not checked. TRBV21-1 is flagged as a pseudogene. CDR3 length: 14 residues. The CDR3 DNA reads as TGTGCCAGCATCAGGGGGATTCTTACCCGTGGCTACACCTTC. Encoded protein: CASIRGILTRGYTF.

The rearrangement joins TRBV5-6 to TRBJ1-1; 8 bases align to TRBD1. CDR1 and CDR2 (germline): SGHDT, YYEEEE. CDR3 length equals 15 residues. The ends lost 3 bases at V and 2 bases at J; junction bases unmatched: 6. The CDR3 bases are TGTGCCAGCAGCTCGGTTGGACAGGGCAACACTGAAGCTTTCTTT. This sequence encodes CASSSVGQGNTEAFF.

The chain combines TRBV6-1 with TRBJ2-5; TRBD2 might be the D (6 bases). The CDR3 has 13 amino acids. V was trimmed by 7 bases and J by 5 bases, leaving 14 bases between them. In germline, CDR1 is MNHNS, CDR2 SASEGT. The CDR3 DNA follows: TGTGCCAGCAACCAACTAGCCGTGGAGACCCAGTACTTC. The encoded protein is CASNQLAVETQYF.

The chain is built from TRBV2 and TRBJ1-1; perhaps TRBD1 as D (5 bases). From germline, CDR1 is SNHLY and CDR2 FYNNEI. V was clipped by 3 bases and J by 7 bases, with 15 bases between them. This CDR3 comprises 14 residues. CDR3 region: CASSEPGGLIEAFF. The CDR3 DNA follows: TGTGCCAGCAGTGAGCCGGGGGGTTTAATTGAAGCTTTCTTT.

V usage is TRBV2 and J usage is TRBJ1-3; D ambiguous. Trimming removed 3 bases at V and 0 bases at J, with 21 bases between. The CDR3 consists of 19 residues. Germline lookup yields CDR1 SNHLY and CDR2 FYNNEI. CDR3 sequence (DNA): TGTGCCAGCAGTGACACTACCCAACTTCAACTCCGCTCTGGAAACACCATATATTTT. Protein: CASSDTTQLQLRSGNTIYF.

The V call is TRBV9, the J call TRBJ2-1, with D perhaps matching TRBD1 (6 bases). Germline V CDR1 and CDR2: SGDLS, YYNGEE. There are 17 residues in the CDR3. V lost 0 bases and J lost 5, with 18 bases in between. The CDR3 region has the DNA TGTGCCAGCAGCGTAGCTATCAGGGGTGTAGGGGACAATGAGCAGTTCTTC. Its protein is CASSVAIRGVGDNEQFF.

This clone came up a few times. The CDR3 sequence: CASSLDPGGPEKLFF. Here the CDR3 DNA reads TGTGCCAGCAGCTTGGACCCAGGGGGTCCTGAAAAACTGTTTTTT. The chain combines TRBV7-2 with TRBJ1-4; 7 nucleotides match TRBD1. Germline-derived CDR1 and CDR2 are SGHTA and FQGNSA. The CDR3 loop spans 15 amino acids. V dropped 3 bases and J dropped 7; count of bases not matched to a gene: 8.

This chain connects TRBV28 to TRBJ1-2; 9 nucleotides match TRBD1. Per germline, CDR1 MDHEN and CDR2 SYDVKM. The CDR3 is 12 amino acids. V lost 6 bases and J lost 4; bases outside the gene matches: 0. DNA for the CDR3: TGTGCCAGCAGGACAGGGGGCTATGGCTACACCTTC. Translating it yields CASRTGGYGYTF.

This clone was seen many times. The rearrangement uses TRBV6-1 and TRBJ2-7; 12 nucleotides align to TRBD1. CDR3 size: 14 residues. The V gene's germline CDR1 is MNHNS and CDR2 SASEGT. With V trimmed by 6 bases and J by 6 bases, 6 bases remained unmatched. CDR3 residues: CASSPGTGGGEQYF. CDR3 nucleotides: TGTGCCAGCAGCCCCGGGACAGGGGGCGGCGAGCAGTACTTC.

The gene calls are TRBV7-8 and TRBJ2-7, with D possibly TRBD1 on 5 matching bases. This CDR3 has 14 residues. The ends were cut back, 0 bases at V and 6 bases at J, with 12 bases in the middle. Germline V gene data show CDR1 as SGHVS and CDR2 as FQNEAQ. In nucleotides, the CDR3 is TGTGCCAGCAGCTTAGCGCAGGGCCTACGCGAGCAGTACTTC. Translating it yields CASSLAQGLREQYF.